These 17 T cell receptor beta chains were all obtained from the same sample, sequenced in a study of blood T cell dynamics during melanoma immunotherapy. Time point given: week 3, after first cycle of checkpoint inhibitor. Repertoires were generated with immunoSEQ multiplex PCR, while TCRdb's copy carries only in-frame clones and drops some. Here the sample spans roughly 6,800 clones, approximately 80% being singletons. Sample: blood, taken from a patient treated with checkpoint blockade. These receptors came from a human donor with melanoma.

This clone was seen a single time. The CDR3 DNA reads TGTGCCAGCAATTCAGGGGCTTATAGCAATCAGCCCCAGCATTTT. Translation gives CASNSGAYSNQPQHF. The chain has TRBV27 and TRBJ1-5; perhaps TRBD1 as D (6 bases). Germline values: CDR1 MNHEY, CDR2 SMNVEV (reference sequence). Trimming removed 7 bases from V and 0 bases from J, with 13 bases in between. The CDR3 loop spans 15 amino acids.

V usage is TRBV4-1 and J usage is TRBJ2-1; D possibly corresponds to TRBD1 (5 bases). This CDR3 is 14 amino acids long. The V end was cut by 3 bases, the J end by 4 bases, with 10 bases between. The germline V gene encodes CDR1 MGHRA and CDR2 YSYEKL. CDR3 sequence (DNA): TGCGCCAGCAGCCACGCCCAGGGATACAATGAGCAGTTCTTC. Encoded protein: CASSHAQGYNEQFF.

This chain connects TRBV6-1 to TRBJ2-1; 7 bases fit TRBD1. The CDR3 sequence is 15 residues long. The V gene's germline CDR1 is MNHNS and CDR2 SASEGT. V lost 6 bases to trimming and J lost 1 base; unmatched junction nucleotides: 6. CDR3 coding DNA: TGTGCCAGCAGGATATGGGGACAGTCCTACAATGAGCAGTTCTTC. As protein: CASRIWGQSYNEQFF.

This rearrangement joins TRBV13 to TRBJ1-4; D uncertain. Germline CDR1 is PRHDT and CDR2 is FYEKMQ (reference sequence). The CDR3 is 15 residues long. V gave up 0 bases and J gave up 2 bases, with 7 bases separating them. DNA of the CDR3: TGTGCCAGCAGCTTAGGCGGCTGGACTAATGAAAAACTGTTTTTT. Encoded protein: CASSLGGWTNEKLFF.

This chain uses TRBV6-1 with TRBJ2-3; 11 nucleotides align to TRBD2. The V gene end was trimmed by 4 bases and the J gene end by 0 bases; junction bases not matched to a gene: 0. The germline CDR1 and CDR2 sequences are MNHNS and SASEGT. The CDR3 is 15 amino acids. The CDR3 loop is CASSGLAGSTDTQYF. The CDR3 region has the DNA TGTGCCAGCAGTGGACTAGCGGGGAGCACAGATACGCAGTATTTT.

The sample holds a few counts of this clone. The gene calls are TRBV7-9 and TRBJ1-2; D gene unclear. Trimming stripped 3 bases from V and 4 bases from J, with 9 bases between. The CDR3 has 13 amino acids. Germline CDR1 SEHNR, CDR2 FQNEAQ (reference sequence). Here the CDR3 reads CASSFERFYGYTF. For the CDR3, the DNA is TGTGCCAGCAGCTTCGAGCGGTTCTATGGCTACACCTTC. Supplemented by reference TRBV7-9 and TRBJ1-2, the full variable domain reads DTGVSQNPRHKITKRGQNVTFRCDPISEHNRLYWYRQTLGQGPEFLTYFQNEAQLEKSRLLSDRFSAERPKGSFSTLEIQRTEQGDSAMYLCASSFERFYGYTFGSGTRLTVV.

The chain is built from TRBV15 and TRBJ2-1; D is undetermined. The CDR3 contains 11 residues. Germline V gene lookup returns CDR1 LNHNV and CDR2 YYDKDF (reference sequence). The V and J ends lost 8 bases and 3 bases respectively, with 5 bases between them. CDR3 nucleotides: TGTGCCACCGGGGTCTACAATGAGCAGTTCTTC. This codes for CATGVYNEQFF.

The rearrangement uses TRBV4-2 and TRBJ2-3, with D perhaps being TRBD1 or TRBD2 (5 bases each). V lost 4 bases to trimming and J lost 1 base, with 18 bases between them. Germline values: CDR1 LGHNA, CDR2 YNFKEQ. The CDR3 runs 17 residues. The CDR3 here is CASSPKPGAVGTDTQYF. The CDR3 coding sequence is TGTGCCAGCAGCCCAAAGCCCGGGGCGGTCGGCACAGATACGCAGTATTTT.

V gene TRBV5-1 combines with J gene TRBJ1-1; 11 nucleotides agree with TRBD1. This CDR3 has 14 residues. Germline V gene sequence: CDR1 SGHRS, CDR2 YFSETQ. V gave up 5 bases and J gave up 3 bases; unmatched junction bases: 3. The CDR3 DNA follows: TGCGCCAGCAGTCTGGACAGGGGGCACACTGAAGCTTTCTTT. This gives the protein CASSLDRGHTEAFF.

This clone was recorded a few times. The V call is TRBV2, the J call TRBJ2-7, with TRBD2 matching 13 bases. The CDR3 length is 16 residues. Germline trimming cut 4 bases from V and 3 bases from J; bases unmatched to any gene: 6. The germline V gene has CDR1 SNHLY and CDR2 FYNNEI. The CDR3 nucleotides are TGTGCCAGCAGTGTGGGACTAGCGGGGCACCACTACGAGCAGTACTTC. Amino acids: CASSVGLAGHHYEQYF.

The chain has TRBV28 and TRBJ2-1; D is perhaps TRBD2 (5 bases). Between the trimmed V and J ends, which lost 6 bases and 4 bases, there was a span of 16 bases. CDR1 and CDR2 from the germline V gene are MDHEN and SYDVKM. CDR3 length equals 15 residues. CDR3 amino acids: CASSTLGSAYNEQFF. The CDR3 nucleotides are TGTGCCAGCAGCACCCTGGGTAGCGCGTACAATGAGCAGTTCTTC.

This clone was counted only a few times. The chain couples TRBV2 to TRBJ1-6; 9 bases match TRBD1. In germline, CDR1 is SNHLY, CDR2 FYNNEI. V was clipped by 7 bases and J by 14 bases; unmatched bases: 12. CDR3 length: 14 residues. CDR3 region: CASTTGTGSLSLHF. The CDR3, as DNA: TGTGCCAGCACCACCGGGACAGGGAGTTTGTCCCTCCACTTT.

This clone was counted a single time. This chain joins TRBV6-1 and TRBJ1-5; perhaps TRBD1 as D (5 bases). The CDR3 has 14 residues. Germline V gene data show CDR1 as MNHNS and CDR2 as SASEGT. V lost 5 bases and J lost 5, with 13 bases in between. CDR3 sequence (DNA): TGTGCCAGCAGTTTCAGGGAGAATTATCAGCCCCAGCATTTT. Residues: CASSFRENYQPQHF.

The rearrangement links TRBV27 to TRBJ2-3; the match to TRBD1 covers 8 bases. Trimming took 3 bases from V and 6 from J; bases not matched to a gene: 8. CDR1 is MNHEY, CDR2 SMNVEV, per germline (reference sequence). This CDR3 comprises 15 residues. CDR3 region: CASSLKQGASDTQYF. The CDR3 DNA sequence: TGTGCCAGCAGTTTGAAGCAGGGGGCATCTGATACGCAGTATTTT.

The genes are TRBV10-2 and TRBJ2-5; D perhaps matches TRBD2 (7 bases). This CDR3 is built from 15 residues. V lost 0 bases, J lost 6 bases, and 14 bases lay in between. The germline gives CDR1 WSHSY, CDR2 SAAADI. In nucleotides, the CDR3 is TGCGCCAGCAGTGAGTCGGGGGGGCCTCTCAAGACCCAGTACTTC. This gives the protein CASSESGGPLKTQYF.

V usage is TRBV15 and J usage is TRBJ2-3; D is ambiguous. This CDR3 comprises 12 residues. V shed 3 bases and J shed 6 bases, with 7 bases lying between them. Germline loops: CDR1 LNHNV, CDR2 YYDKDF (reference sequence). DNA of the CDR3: TGTGCCACCAGCAGTCCCATGGATACGCAGTATTTT. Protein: CATSSPMDTQYF.

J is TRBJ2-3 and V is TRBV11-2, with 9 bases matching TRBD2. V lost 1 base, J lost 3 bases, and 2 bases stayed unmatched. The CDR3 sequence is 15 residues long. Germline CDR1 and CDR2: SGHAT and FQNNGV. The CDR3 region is CASSLGSGGTDTQYF. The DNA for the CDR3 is TGTGCCAGCAGCTTAGGTAGCGGGGGTACAGATACGCAGTATTTT.